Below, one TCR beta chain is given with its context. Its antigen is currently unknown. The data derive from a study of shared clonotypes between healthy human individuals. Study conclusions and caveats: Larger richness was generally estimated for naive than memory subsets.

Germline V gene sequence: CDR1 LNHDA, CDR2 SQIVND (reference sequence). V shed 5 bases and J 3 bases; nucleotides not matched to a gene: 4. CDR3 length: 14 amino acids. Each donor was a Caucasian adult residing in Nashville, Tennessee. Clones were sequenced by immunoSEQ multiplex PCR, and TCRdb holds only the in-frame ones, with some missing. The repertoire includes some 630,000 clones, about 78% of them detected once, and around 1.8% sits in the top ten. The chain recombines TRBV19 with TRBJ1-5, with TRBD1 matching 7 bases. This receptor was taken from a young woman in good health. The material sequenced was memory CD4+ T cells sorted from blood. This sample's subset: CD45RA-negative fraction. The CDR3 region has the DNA TGTGCCAGTAGTTCAGGACAGGACAATCAGCCCCAGCATTTT. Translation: CASSSGQDNQPQHF.